The rows below give T cell receptor beta chains drawn from one sample of a study of blood T cell repertoires in COVID-19. TCRdb's table, derived via immunoSEQ multiplex PCR, lists solely in-frame clones and lacks some. This table holds under 350,000 clones, 85% to 90% found once. Sequenced sample: peripheral blood. The source is a man in his forties with acute or convalescent COVID-19. The CDR3 runs from the conserved cysteine through the conserved F or W. The D gene is left open where the match is weak.

v_call,j_call,d_call,cdr3_nt,cdr3_aa
TRBV10-3,TRBJ1-1,TRBD1,TGTGCCATCAGTGACGCAGGGGGCGGGACTGAAGCTTTCTTT,CAISDAGGGTEAFF
TRBV12-5,TRBJ1-2,-,TGTGCTAGTGGTTTCAGGGAGGATAACTATGGCTACACCTTC,CASGFREDNYGYTF
TRBV6-5,TRBJ1-1,-,TGTGCCAGCAGCCGAACGGAGGCAGCTGAAGCTTTCTTT,CASSRTEAAEAFF
TRBV12-5,TRBJ1-2,TRBD1,TGTGCTAGTGGGACAGGGACCGCCTATGGCTACACCTTC,CASGTGTAYGYTF
TRBV10-1,TRBJ1-1,TRBD1,TGCGCCAGCAGCTTGACAGGGAAGAGCACTGAAGCTTTCTTT,CASSLTGKSTEAFF
TRBV2,TRBJ1-2,-,TGTGCCAGCAGCCCGACAGACTATGGCTACACCTTC,CASSPTDYGYTF
TRBV4-2,TRBJ2-1,-,TGTGCCAGCAGCACCGCCGAATGGGGAGGTGAGCAGTTCTTC,CASSTAEWGGEQFF
TRBV19,TRBJ1-5,-,TGTGCCAGTAGTCTAACCGGGGTAGCCGGCTATCAGCCCCAGCATTTT,CASSLTGVAGYQPQHF
TRBV28,TRBJ1-5,-,TGTGCCAGCACCCTCCCGGGGGTTCAGCCCCAGCATTTT,CASTLPGVQPQHF
TRBV13,TRBJ2-7,-,TGTGCCAGCAGCTTAGGGACAGTAGGGCAGCAGTACTTC,CASSLGTVGQQYF
TRBV6-5,TRBJ2-3,-,TGTGCCAGCAGTTGGACAGCCCCAGATACGCAGTATTTT,CASSWTAPDTQYF